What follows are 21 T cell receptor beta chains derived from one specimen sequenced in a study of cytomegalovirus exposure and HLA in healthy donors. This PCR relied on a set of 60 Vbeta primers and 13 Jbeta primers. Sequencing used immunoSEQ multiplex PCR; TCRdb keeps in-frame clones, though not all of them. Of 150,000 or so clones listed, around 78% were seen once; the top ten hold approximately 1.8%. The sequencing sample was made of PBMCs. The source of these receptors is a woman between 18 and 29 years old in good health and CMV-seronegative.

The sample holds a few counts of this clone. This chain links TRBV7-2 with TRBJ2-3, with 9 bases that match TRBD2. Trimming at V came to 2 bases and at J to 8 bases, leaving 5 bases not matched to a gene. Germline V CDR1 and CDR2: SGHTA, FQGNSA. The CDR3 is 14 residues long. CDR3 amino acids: CASSLPGGRGTQYF. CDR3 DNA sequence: TGTGCCAGCAGCTTACCAGGCGGGAGGGGTACGCAGTATTTT. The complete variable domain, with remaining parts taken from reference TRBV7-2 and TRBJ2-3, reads GAGVSQSPSNKVTEKGKDVELRCDPISGHTALYWYRQSLGQGLEFLIYFQGNSAPDKSGLPSDRFSAERTGGSVSTLTIQRTQQEDSAVYLCASSLPGGRGTQYFGPGTRLTVL.

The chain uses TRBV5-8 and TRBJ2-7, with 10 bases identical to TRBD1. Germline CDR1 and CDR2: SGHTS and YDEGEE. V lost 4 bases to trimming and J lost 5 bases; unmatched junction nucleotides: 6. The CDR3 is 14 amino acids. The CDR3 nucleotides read TGTGCCAGCAGCCGGCGGGACAGGGGAAACGAGCAGTACTTC. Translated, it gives CASSRRDRGNEQYF. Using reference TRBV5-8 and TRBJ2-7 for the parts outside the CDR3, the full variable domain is EAGVTQSPTHLIKTRGQQATLRCSPISGHTSVYWYQQALGLGLQFLLWYDEGEERNRGNFPPRFSGRQFPNYSSELNVNALELEDSALYLCASSRRDRGNEQYFGPGTRLTVT.

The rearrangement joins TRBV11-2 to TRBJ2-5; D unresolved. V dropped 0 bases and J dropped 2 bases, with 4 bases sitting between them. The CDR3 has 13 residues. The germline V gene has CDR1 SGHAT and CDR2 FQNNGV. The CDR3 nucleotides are TGTGCCAGCAGCTTAGATATGCAAGAGACCCAGTACTTC. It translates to CASSLDMQETQYF.

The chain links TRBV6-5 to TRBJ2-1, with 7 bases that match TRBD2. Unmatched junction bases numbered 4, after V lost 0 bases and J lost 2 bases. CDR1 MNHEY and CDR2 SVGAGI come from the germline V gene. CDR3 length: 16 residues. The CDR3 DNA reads TGTGCCAGCAGTTACTCGACTAGCCCAACCTACAATGAGCAGTTCTTC. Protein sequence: CASSYSTSPTYNEQFF.

This chain's CDR3 is CASSVDGLSGRSYNEQFF. The CDR3 bases are TGTGCCAGCAGCGTAGACGGCCTTAGCGGGAGGTCCTACAATGAGCAGTTCTTC. The genes are TRBV9 and TRBJ2-7; 10 bases are a match to TRBD2. Matching the DNA end better, TRBJ2-1 makes the J call doubtful. The CDR3 length is 18 residues. CDR1 and CDR2 (germline): SGDLS, YYNGEE.

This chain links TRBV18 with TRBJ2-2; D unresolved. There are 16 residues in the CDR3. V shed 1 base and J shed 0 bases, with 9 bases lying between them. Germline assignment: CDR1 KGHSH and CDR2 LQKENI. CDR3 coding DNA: TGTGCCAGCTCACCACAGGAACAGTCGAACACCGGGGAGCTGTTTTTT. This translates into CASSPQEQSNTGELFF.

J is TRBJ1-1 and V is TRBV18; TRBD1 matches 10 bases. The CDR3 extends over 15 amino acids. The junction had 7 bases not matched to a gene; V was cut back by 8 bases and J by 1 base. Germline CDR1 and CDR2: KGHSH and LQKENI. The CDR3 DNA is TGTGCCAGCCGGACAGGGGGTATCTCGAACACTGAAGCTTTCTTT. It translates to CASRTGGISNTEAFF.

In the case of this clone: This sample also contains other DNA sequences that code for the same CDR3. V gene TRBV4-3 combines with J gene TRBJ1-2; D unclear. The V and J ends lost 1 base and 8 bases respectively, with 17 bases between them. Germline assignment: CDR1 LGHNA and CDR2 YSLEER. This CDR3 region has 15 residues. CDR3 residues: CASSQGGSSAYGYTF. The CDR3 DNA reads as TGCGCCAGCAGCCAAGGAGGCAGCTCAGCCTACGGCTACACCTTC.

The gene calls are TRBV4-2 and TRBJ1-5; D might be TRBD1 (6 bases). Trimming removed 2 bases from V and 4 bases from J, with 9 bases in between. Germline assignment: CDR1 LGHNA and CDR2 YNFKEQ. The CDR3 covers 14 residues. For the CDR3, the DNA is TGTGCCAGCAGCCAAAGGACAGAGAATCAGCCCCAGCATTTT. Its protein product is CASSQRTENQPQHF.

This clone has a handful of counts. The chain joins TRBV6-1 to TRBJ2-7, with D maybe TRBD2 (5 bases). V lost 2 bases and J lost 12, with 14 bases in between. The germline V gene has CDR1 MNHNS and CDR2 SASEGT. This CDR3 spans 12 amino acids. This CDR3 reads CASSEFRGNAYV. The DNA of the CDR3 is TGTGCCAGCAGTGAATTTAGAGGGAACGCGTACGTC.

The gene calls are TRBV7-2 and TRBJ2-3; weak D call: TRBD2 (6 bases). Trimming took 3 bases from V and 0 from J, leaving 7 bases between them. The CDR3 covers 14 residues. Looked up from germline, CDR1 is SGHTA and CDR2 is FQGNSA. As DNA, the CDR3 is TGTGCCAGCAGCTTTAGCGGCAGCACAGATACGCAGTATTTT. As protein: CASSFSGSTDTQYF.

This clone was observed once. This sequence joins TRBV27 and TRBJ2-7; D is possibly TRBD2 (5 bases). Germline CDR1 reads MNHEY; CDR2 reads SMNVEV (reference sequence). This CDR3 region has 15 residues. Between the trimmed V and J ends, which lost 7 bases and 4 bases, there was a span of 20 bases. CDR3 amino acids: CASKKEGLTLYEQYF. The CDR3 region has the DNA TGTGCCAGCAAAAAAGAGGGCTTAACCCTATACGAGCAGTACTTC.

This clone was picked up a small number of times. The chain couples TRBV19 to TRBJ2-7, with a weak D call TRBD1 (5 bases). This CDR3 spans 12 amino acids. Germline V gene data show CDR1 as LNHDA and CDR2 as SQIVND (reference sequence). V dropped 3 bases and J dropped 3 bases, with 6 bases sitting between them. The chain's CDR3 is CASSIQGYEQYF. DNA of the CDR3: TGTGCCAGTAGTATCCAGGGCTACGAGCAGTACTTC.

Here the CDR3 DNA reads TGTGCCAGCAGCTCTTCGGGGGGTATTGGTGAAAAACTGTTTTTT. The encoded protein is CASSSSGGIGEKLFF. The rearrangement uses TRBV5-6 and TRBJ1-4; a weak D match, TRBD1 (5 bases). CDR1 and CDR2 (germline): SGHDT, YYEEEE. The V gene lost 3 bases and the J gene lost 7 bases, with 16 bases spanning the gap. CDR3 length: 15 amino acids.

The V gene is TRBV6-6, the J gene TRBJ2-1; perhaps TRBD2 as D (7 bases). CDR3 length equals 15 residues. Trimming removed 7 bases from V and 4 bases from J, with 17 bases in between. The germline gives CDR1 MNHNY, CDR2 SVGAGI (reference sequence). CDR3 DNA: TGTGCCAGCACTAAAGGGGGGGGGAGGTACAATGAGCAGTTCTTC. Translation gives CASTKGGGRYNEQFF.

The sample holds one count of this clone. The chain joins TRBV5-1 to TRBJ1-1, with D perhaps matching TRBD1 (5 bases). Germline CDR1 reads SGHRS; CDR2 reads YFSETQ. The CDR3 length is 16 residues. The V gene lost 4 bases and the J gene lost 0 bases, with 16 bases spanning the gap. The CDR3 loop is CASSPVRGTMNTEAFF. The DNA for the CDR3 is TGCGCCAGCAGCCCCGTAAGGGGAACCATGAACACTGAAGCTTTCTTT.

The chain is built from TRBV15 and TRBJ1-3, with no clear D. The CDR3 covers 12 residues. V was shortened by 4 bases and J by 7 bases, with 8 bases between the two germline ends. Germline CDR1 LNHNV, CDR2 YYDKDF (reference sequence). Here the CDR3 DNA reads TGTGCCACCAGCATAAACGGGAACACCATATATTTT. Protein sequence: CATSINGNTIYF.

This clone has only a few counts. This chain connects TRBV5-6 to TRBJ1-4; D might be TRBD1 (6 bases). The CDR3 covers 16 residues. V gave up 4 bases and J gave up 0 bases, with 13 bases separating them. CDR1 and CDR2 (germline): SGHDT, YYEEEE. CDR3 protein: CASSLTGIATNEKLFF. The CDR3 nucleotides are TGTGCCAGCAGCCTTACAGGGATTGCAACTAATGAAAAACTGTTTTTT.

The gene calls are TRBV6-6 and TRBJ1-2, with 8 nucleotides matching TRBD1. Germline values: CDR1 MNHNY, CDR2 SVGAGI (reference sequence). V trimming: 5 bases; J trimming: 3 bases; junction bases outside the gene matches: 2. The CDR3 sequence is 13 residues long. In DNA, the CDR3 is TGTGCCAGCAGTCCGGGACAGGACTATGGCTACACCTTC. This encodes CASSPGQDYGYTF.

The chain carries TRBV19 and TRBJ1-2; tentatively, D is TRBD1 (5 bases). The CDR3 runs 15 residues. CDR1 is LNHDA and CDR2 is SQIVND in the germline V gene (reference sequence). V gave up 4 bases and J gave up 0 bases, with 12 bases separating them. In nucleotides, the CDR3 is TGTGCCAGTAGTAACCCACAGGCTGCTAACTATGGCTACACCTTC. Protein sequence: CASSNPQAANYGYTF.

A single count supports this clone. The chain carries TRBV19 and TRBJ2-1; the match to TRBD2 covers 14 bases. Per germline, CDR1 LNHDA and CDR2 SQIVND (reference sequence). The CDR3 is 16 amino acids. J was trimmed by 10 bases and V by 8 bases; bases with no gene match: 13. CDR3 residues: CASGIPGTSGSGEQFF. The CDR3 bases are TGTGCCAGTGGGATACCCGGGACTAGCGGGAGTGGGGAGCAGTTCTTC. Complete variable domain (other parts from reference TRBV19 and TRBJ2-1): DGGITQSPKYLFRKEGQNVTLSCEQNLNHDAMYWYRQDPGQGLRLIYYSQIVNDFQKGDIAEGYSVSREKKESFPLTVTSAQKNPTAFYLCASGIPGTSGSGEQFFGPGTRLTVL.